This TCR beta chain was obtained from a study of blood T cell repertoires in COVID-19. Study-level information: Samples came from the United States, Italy and Spain, spanning acute and convalescent COVID-19. Sample material is recorded as cDNA or gDNA derived from T cells, B-cell-depleted T cells, or PBMCs.

TCRdb keeps only in-frame clones here, not all; method: immunoSEQ multiplex PCR. The table lists 320,000 or so clones, less than 85% of them singletons. The V gene lost 6 bases and the J gene lost 5 bases, with 19 bases spanning the gap. Germline CDR1 reads SGHTA; CDR2 reads FQGTGA. This CDR3 is built from 15 residues. The chain recombines TRBV7-3 with TRBJ1-2; D unresolved. Sequenced input: PBMCs or T cells enriched from blood (not recorded which). This clonotype was obtained from a woman in her 30s who had been exposed to COVID-19. The CDR3 DNA reads TGTGCCAGCAGTCCATTCGAGGCCATTTCTTATGGCTACACCTTC. It codes for CASSPFEAISYGYTF. Full variable domain (remainder filled in from reference TRBV7-3 and TRBJ1-2): GAGVSQTPSNKVTEKGKYVELRCDPISGHTALYWYRQSLGQGPEFLIYFQGTGAADDSGLPNDRFFAVRPEGSVSTLKIQRTERGDSAVYLCASSPFEAISYGYTFGSGTRLTVV.